Each of the 11 T cell receptor beta chains below was sequenced from the same sample in a study of shared clonotypes between healthy human individuals. Assay: immunoSEQ multiplex PCR; the TCRdb copy retains only in-frame clones and omits some. The table has nearly 500,000 clones, around 78% seen once. Sample: PBMCs. The receptors were gathered from a woman aged 40 to 50 in good health. Some clones in this sample may be carry-over from other donors' samples.

In this sample, this clone turned up once. The rearrangement links TRBV19 to TRBJ2-2; D gene ambiguous. The CDR3 totals 14 residues. CDR1 LNHDA and CDR2 SQIVND come from the germline V gene (reference sequence). V lost 3 bases and J lost 0, with 5 bases in between. CDR3 in amino acids: CASSIETNTGELFF. The CDR3 DNA reads as TGTGCCAGTAGTATTGAGACGAACACCGGGGAGCTGTTTTTT.

The chain couples TRBV28 to TRBJ1-2; D is possibly TRBD1 (6 bases). Deletions cut 7 bases from V and 4 bases from J, with 16 bases between. Looked up from germline, CDR1 is MDHEN and CDR2 is SYDVKM. The CDR3 length is 14 residues. Here the CDR3 reads CASTSRGAGYGYTF. The CDR3 DNA follows: TGTGCCAGCACCTCTCGGGGGGCAGGCTATGGCTACACCTTC.

The chain recombines TRBV9 with TRBJ2-7; 10 nucleotides line up with TRBD2. Germline CDR1 reads SGDLS; CDR2 reads YYNGEE. The V segment lost 4 bases and the J segment 7 bases; nucleotides outside the gene matches: 8. This CDR3 contains 14 residues. CDR3 amino acids: CASSPAGGPEEQYF. For the CDR3, the DNA is TGTGCCAGCAGCCCAGCGGGAGGGCCGGAGGAGCAGTACTTC.

This clone occurred many times. The chain carries TRBV9 and TRBJ2-2, with D perhaps given as TRBD1 or TRBD2 (5 bases each). The CDR3 is made up of 14 amino acids. CDR1 and CDR2 from the germline V gene are SGDLS and YYNGEE. The V end lost 0 bases, the J end lost 4 bases, and 7 bases lay between the germline ends. CDR3 bases: TGTGCCAGCAGCGTAGGGGGGTTCACCGGGGAGCTGTTTTTT. Translation: CASSVGGFTGELFF. The variable domain in full, with the rest retrieved from reference TRBV9 and TRBJ2-2, is DSGVTQTPKHLITATGQRVTLRCSPRSGDLSVYWYQQSLDQGLQFLIQYYNGEERAKGNILERFSAQQFPDLHSELNLSSLELGDSALYFCASSVGGFTGELFFGEGSRLTVL.

The chain couples TRBV27 to TRBJ2-7; no clear D gene. This CDR3 comprises 15 residues. V lost 3 bases, J lost 5 bases, and 17 bases lay in between. Germline V gives CDR1 MNHEY, CDR2 SMNVEV (reference sequence). The CDR3 loop reads CASSFTSNPNHEQYF. CDR3 nucleotide sequence: TGTGCCAGCAGTTTTACTTCCAACCCGAACCACGAGCAGTACTTC.

The gene calls are TRBV5-4 and TRBJ2-5, with D perhaps TRBD1 (6 bases). Trimming took 1 base from V and 7 from J, leaving 17 bases between them. The CDR3 extends over 15 amino acids. The germline gives CDR1 SGHNT, CDR2 YYREEE (reference sequence). The CDR3 region has the DNA TGTGCCAGCAGCTTGTCGGGAACAGGGAGAGGGACCCAGTACTTC. This gives the protein CASSLSGTGRGTQYF.

A remark on this clone: This may be a read error, as it is one base from a much larger clone. In the same sample, other DNA sequences code for this CDR3. The chain carries TRBV9 and TRBJ1-2; D not resolved. The CDR3 extends over 13 amino acids. Trimming pared 0 bases from V and 7 bases from J, leaving 10 bases between. Germline V gives CDR1 SGDLS, CDR2 YYNGEE. The CDR3 protein is CASSVEGWGGYTF. The CDR3 coding sequence is TGTGCCAGCAGCGTAGAAGGCTGGGGTGGCTACACCTTC.

For the CDR3, the DNA is TGTGCCAGCAGTTCCCCGGTGGGTATATACAATGAGCAGTTCTTC. Protein product: CASSSPVGIYNEQFF. The chain couples TRBV6-6 to TRBJ2-1; D is ambiguous. V shed 4 bases and J shed 4 bases, with 14 bases lying between them. There are 15 residues in the CDR3. CDR1 is MNHNY and CDR2 is SVGAGI in the germline V gene (reference sequence).

Comment on this clone: A junction end diverges from the germline sequence, so it may reflect a read error. The chain carries TRBV5-1 and TRBJ1-5; no reliable D call. The CDR3 spans 16 residues. CDR1 and CDR2 (germline): SGHRS, YFSETQ. This CDR3 is CASSQHLRTSDQPQHF. In DNA form, the CDR3 reads TGCGCCAGCAGCCAACACCTCCGGACTAGCGATCAGCCCCAGCATTTT. Full variable domain (outside the CDR3, taken from reference TRBV5-1 and TRBJ1-5): KAGVTQTPRYLIKTRGQQVTLSCSPISGHRSVSWYQQTPGQGLQFLFEYFSETQRNKGNFPGRFSGRQFSNSRSEMNVSTLELGDSALYLCASSQHLRTSDQPQHFGDGTRLSIL.

The sample holds a few counts of this clone. The rearrangement joins TRBV20-1 to TRBJ1-1; D is uncertain. The CDR3 covers 11 residues. Germline values: CDR1 DFQATT, CDR2 SNEGSKA (reference sequence). The germline V and J ends were trimmed by 3 bases and 10 bases, with 12 bases remaining between them. The DNA for the CDR3 is TGCAGTGCTAGGGTTCGAGAAACAGCTTTCTTT. It specifies CSARVRETAFF.

Regarding this clone: A far larger clone is one nucleotide away, so this likely arose from a read error. V gene TRBV30 combines with J gene TRBJ2-1; D unresolved. The V gene lost 1 base and the J gene lost 9 bases, with 10 bases spanning the gap. The CDR3 spans 12 residues. Germline assignment: CDR1 GTSNPN and CDR2 SVGIG (reference sequence). The CDR3 sequence is CAWSDPSPEQFF. CDR3 nucleotides: TGTGCCTGGAGTGACCCGAGCCCTGAGCAGTTCTTC.